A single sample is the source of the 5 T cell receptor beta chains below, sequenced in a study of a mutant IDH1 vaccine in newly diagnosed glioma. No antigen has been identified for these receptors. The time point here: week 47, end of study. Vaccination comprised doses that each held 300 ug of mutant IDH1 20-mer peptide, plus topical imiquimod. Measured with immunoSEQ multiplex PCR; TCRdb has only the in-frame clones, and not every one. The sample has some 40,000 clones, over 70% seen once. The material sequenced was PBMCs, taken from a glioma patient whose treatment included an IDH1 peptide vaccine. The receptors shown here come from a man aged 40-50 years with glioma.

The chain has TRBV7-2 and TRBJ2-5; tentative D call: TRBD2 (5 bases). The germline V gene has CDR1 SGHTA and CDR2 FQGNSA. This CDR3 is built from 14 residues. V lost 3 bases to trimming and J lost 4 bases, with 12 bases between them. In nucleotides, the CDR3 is TGTGCCAGCAGCTTTGTAGGTCTAGCAGAGACCCAGTACTTC. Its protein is CASSFVGLAETQYF.

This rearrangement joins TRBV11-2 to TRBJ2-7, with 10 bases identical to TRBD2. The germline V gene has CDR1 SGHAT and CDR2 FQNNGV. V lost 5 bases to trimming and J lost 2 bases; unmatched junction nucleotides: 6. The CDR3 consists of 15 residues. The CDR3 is CASSARTSGTYEQYF. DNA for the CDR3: TGTGCCAGCAGCGCTAGGACTAGCGGAACCTACGAGCAGTACTTC. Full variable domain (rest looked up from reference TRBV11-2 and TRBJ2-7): EAGVAQSPRYKIIEKRQSVAFWCNPISGHATLYWYQQILGQGPKLLIQFQNNGVVDDSQLPKDRFSAERLKGVDSTLKIQPAKLEDSAVYLCASSARTSGTYEQYFGPGTRLTVT.

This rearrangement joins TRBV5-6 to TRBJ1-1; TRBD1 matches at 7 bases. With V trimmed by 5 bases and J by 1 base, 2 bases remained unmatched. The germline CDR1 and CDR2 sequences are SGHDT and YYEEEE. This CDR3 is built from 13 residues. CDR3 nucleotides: TGTGCCAGCAGGTGGACAGGGAACACTGAAGCTTTCTTT. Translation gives CASRWTGNTEAFF.

This CDR3 reads CASSRTAYNEQFF. DNA for the CDR3: TGTGCCAGCAGTAGGACAGCCTACAATGAGCAGTTCTTC. This chain uses TRBV7-9 with TRBJ2-1; tentatively, D is TRBD1 (6 bases). The germline V gene encodes CDR1 SEHNR and CDR2 FQNEAQ (reference sequence). CDR3 length: 13 residues. The ends were cut back, 6 bases at V and 2 bases at J, with 8 bases in the middle.

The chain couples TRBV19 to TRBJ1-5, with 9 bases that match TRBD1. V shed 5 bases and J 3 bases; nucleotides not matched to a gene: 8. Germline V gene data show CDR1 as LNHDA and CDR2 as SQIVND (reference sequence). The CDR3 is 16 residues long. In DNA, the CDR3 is TGTGCCAGTAGTCCCCGGACAGGGGCCCTCAATCAGCCCCAGCATTTT. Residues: CASSPRTGALNQPQHF.